This entry is about one TCR beta chain. Its antigen is unknown. Amplification used 60 Vbeta primers and 13 Jbeta primers. In the original processing: Among the unique TCR beta chains that a later analysis counted, some 73 million in all, about 12 million were shared. The protocol was immunoSEQ multiplex PCR, while the TCRdb copy is restricted to in-frame clones and leaves out a portion. V and J calls and clone size are those listed in that table; D and trimming were worked out from the DNA. The sample includes 65,000 or so clones, less than 65% of them seen just once. The record originates from a study of cytomegalovirus exposure and HLA in healthy donors. Study-wide points: By a later analysis, the bulk of CMV-associated TCR beta chains appeared HLA-restricted.

V gave up 0 bases and J gave up 9 bases, with 13 bases separating them. The CDR3 spans 14 residues. Germline V CDR1 and CDR2: SGHRS, YFSETQ. Sequences were obtained from PBMCs. The chain is built from TRBV5-1 and TRBJ1-5, with a tentative D call TRBD1 (6 bases). This clonotype was obtained from a man aged 25-45 years in good health and CMV-seronegative. For the CDR3, the DNA is TGCGCCAGCAGCTTGGTGACAGGCTACCGGCCCCAGCATTTT. Translation: CASSLVTGYRPQHF.